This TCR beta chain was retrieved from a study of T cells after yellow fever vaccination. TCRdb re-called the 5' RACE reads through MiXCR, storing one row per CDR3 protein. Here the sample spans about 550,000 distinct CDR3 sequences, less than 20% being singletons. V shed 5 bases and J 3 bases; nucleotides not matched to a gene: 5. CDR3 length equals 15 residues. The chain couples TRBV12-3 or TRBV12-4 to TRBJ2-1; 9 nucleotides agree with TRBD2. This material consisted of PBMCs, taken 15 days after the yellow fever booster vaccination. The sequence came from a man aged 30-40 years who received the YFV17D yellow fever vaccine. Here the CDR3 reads CASSRRTSDYNEQFF. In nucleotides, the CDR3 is TGTGCCAGCAGTCGAAGGACTAGCGACTACAATGAGCAGTTCTTC.